This T cell receptor (beta chain) appears in the sequencing data of a study of response to subunit inactivated influenza vaccine. General observations from the study: That few new T cells are recruited by each seasonal influenza vaccination was the authors' suggestion.

TCRdb passed the RT-PCR reads through MiXCR, listing each CDR3 protein once. Found here are about 540,000 distinct CDR3 sequences, roughly 25% of them singletons; the top ten hold around 2.8%. This clonotype was recorded a few times. Antigen: not known. The V and J ends lost 6 bases and 5 bases, in that order; junction bases with no gene match: 5. In germline, CDR1 is DFQATT, CDR2 SNEGSKA (reference sequence). The CDR3 length is 13 residues. The same sample was also used in a study of T cells expressing NK-cell markers. That work contributes: In generating TCR beta cDNA, 5'RACE template switching with UMIs was used. Eight donors were sequenced, of whom seven were HCMV-seropositive, while the remaining one was HCMV-seronegative.

This TCR came from a man aged 50 to 60 who received an inactivated influenza vaccine. This material consisted of CD4+ T cells sorted from PBMCs, taken 11 to 12 days after vaccination. The chain couples TRBV20-1 to TRBJ2-4, with 9 bases matching TRBD2. DNA of the CDR3: TGCAGTGCCGAACCTAGCGGGGAAAACATTCAGTACTTC. This encodes CSAEPSGENIQYF.